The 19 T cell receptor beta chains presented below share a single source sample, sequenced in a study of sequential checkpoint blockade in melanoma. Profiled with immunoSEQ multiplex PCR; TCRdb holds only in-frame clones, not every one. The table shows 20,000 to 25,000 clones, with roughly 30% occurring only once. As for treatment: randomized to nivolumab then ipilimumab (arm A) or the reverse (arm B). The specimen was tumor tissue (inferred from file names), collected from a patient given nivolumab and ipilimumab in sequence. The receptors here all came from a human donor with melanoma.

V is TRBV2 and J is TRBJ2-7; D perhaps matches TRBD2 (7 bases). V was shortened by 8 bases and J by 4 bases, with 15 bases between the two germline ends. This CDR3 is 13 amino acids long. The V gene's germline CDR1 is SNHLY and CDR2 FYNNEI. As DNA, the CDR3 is TGTGCCAGCGGGGGGGACACAGTATACGAGCAGTACTTC. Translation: CASGGDTVYEQYF.

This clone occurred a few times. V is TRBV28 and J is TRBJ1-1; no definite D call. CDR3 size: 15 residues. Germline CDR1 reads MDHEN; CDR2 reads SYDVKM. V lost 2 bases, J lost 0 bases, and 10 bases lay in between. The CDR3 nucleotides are TGTGCCAGCAGTTTAGTGTTTCGGATGAACACTGAAGCTTTCTTT. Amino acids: CASSLVFRMNTEAFF.

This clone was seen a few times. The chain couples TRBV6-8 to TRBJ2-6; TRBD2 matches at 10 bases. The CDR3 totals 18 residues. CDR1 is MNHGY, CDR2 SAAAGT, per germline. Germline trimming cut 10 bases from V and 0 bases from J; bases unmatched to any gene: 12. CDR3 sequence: CAIKEWLAGDSGANVLTF. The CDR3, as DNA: TGTGCCATCAAAGAGTGGCTAGCGGGGGACTCTGGGGCCAACGTCCTGACTTTC.

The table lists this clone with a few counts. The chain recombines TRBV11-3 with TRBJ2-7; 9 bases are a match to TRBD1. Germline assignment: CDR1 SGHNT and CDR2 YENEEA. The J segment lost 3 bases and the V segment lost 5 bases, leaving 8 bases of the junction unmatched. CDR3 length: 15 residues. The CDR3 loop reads CASSPDRGWSYEQYF. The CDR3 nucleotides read TGTGCCAGCAGCCCGGACAGGGGATGGAGCTACGAGCAGTACTTC.

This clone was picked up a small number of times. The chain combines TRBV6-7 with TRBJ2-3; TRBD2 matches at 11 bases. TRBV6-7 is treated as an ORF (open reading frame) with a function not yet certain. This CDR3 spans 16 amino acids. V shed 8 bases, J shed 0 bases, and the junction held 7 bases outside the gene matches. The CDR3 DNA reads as TGTGCCAGCGGTACTAGCGGGGGTTCTAGCACAGATACGCAGTATTTT. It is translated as CASGTSGGSSTDTQYF.

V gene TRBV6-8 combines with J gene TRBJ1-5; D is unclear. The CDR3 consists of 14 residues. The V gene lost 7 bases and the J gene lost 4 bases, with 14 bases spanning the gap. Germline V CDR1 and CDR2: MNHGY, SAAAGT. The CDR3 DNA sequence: TGTGCCAGCACAGGTGTAGGGTCTAATCAGCCCCAGCATTTT. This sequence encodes CASTGVGSNQPQHF.

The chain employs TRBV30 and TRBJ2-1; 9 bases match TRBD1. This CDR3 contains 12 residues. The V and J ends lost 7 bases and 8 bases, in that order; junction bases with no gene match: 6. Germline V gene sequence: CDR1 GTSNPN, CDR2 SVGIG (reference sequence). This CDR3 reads CALLQGAYEQFF. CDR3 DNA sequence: TGTGCCTTACTACAGGGGGCGTATGAGCAGTTCTTC.

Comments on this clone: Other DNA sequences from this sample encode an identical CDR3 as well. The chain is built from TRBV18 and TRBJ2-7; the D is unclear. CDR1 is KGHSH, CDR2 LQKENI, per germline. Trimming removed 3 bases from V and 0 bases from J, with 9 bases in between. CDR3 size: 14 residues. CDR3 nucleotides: TGTGCCAGCTCACCGGGCGGTGGCTCCTACGAGCAGTACTTC. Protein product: CASSPGGGSYEQYF.

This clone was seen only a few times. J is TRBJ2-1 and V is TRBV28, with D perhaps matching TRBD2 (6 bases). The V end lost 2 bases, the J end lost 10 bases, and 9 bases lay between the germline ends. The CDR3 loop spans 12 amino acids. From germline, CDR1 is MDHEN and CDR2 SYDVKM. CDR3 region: CASSLSLAEQFF. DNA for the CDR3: TGTGCCAGCAGTTTAAGCCTAGCGGAGCAGTTCTTC.

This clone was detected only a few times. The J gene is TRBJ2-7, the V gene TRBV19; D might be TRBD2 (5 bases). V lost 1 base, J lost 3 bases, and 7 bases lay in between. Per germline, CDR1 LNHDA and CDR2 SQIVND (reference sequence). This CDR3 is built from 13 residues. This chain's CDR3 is CASSIAGNYEQYF. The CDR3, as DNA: TGTGCCAGTAGTATAGCGGGGAACTACGAGCAGTACTTC.

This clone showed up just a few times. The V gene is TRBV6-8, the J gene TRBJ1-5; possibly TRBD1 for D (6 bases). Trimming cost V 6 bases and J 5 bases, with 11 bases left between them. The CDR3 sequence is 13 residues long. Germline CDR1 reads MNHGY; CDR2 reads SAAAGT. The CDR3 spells CASRFAGDQPQHF. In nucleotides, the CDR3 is TGTGCCAGCAGGTTCGCAGGGGATCAGCCCCAGCATTTT.

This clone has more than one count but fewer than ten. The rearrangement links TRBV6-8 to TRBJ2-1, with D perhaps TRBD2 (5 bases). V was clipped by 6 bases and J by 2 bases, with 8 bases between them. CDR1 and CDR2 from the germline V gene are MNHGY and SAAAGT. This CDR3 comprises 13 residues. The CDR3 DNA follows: TGTGCCAGCAGGGAGGATCCCTACAATGAGCAGTTCTTC. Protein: CASREDPYNEQFF.

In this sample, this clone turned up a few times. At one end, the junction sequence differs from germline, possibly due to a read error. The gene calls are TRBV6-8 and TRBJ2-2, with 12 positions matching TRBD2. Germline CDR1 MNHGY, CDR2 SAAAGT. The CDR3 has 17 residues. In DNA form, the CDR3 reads TGTGCCATCAGTGACTCTAGCGGGAGGGCGGGCACCGGGGAGCTGTTTTTT. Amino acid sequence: CAISDSSGRAGTGELFF.

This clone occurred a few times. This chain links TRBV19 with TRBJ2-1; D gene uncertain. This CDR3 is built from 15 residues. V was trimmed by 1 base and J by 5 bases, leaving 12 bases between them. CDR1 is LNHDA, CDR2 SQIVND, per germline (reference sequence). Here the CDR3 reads CASSIGRVSDNEQFF. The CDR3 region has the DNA TGTGCCAGTAGTATAGGCCGGGTGAGCGACAATGAGCAGTTCTTC.

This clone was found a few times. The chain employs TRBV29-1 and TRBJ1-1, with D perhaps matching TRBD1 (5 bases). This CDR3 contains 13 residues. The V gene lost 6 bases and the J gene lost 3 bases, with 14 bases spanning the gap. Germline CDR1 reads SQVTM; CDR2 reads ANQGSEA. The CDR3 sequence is CSVRDRQYTEAFF. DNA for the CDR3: TGCAGCGTCAGGGACCGACAATACACTGAAGCTTTCTTT.

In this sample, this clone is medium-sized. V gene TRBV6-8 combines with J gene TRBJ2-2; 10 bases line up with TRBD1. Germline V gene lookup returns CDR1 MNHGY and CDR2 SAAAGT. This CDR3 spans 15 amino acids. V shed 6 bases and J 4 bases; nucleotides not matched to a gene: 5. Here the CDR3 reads CASSPGTGATGELFF. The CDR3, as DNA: TGTGCCAGCAGCCCCGGGACAGGGGCCACCGGGGAGCTGTTTTTT.

The CDR3 sequence: CASGQGGGNTEAFF. The CDR3 DNA sequence: TGTGCCAGCGGTCAGGGGGGTGGGAACACTGAAGCTTTCTTT. The rearrangement uses TRBV10-3 and TRBJ1-1, with 7 positions matching TRBD1. The CDR3 has 14 amino acids. Germline V lookup: CDR1 ENHRY, CDR2 SYGVKD. Germline trimming cut 10 bases from V and 1 base from J; bases unmatched to any gene: 9.

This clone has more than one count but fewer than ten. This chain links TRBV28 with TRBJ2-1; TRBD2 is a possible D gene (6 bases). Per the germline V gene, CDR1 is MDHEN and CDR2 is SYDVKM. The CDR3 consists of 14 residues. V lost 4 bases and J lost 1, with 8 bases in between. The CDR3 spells CASSWGGSYNEQFF. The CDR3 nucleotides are TGTGCCAGCAGTTGGGGAGGATCCTACAATGAGCAGTTCTTC.

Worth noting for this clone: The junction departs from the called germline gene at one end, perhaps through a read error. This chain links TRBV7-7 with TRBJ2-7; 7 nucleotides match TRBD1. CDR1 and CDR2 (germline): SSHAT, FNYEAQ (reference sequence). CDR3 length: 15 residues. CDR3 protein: CASSQGDSALYEQYF. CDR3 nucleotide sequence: TGTGCTAGCAGCCAGGGGGACAGTGCCTTGTACGAGCAGTACTTC.